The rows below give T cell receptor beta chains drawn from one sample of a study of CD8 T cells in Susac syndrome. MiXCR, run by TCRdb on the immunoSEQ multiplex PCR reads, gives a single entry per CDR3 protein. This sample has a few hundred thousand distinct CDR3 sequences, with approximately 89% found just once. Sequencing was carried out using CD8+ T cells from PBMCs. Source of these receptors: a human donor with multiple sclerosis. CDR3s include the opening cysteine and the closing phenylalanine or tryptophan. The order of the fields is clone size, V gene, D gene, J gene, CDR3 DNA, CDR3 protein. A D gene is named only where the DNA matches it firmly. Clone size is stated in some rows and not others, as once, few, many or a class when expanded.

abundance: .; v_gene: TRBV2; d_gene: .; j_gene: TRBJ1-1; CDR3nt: TGTGCCAGCACCCGAGGACAGACTGAAGCTTTCTTT; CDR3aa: CASTRGQTEAFF
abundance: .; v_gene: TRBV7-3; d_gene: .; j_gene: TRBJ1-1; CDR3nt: TGTGCCAGCAGCTTACTATTGCGACAGCGGCACACTGAAGCTTTCTTT; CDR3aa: CASSLLLRQRHTEAFF
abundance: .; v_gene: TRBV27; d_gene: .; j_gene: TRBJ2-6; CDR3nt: TGTGCCAGCAGTTTAACGAGGACGAGGGGGTCGGGGGCCAACGTCCTGACTTTC; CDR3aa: CASSLTRTRGSGANVLTF
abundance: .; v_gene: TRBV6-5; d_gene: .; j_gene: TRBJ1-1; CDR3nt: TGTGCCAGCAGTTCCCCCTCTCAGGGCACTGAAGCTTTCTTT; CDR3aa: CASSSPSQGTEAFF
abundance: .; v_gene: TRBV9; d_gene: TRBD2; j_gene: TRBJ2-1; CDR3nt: TGTGCCAGCAGCGCACAGCGGGAGGGCCGCGTAAATGAGCAGTTCTTC; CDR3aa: CASSAQREGRVNEQFF
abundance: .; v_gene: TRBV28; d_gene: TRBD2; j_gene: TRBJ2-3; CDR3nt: TGTGCCAGCAGTTTACGATATTGGACTAGCGGGAGCTCAGCAGATACGCAGTATTTT; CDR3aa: CASSLRYWTSGSSADTQYF
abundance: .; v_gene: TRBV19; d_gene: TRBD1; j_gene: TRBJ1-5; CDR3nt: TGTGCCAGTAGTAGCGCGAGCCAGGGGGATCAGCCCCAGCATTTT; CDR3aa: CASSSASQGDQPQHF
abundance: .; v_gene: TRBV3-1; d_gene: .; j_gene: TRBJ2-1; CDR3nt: TGTGCCAGCAGCCCCCCTGGGAGCCATGAGCAGTTCTTC; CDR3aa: CASSPPGSHEQFF
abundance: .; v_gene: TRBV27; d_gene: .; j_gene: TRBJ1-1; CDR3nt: TGTGCCAGCAGTTATGGGGATGGCACTGAAGCTTTCTTT; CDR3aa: CASSYGDGTEAFF
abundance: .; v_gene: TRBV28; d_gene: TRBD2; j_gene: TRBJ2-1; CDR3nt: TGTGCCAGCACCCTTCTAGCGGGAGGGCCTGGTGAGCAGTTCTTC; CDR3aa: CASTLLAGGPGEQFF
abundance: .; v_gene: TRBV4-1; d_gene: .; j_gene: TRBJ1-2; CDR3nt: TGCGCCAGCAGCCACCCCGGGCAGGGGAGTTTGGACTACACCTTC; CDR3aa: CASSHPGQGSLDYTF
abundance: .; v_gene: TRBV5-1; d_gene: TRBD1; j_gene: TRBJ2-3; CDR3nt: TGCGCCAGCAGCTTGGAACAGGGGGCCAGGGGTGATACGCAGTATTTT; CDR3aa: CASSLEQGARGDTQYF
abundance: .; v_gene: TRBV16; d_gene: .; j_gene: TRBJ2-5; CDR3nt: TGTGCCAGCAGCCAGCCCTGGACTGGAGGGGCTAGGAGGCAAGAGACCCAGTACTTC; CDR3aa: CASSQPWTGGARRQETQYF
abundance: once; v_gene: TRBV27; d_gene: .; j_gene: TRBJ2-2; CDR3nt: TGTGCCAGCAGTTTAATGGGGAGGCAGGGAACGACCGGGGAGCTGTTTTTT; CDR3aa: CASSLMGRQGTTGELFF
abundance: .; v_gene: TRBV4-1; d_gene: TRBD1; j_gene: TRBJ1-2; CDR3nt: TGCGCCAGCAGCCCTGTGGGACAGGGGGTCTATGGCTACACCTTC; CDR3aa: CASSPVGQGVYGYTF
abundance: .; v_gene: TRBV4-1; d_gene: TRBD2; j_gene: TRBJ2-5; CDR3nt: TGCGCCAGCAGCCAAGTTTTTAGCGGGGAAGAGACCCAGTACTTC; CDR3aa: CASSQVFSGEETQYF
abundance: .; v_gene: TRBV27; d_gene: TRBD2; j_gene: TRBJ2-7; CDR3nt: TGTGCCAGCACTCGGGGACTAGCGGGAGAGGGATCCTACGAGCAGTACTTC; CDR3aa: CASTRGLAGEGSYEQYF
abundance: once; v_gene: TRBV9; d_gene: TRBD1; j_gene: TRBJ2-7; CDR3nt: TGTGCCAGCAGCGGCGACAGGGGGCGCGGAGTCCACGAGCAGTACTTC; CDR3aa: CASSGDRGRGVHEQYF
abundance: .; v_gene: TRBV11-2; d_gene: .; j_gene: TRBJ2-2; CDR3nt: TGTGCCAGCAGCTTCCAGCCCCACGGGGAGCTGTTTTTT; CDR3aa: CASSFQPHGELFF
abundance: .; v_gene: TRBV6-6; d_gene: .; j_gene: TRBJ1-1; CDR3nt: TGTGCCAGCATCCTCCGCGGGGGGCCGGGAACTGAAGCTTTCTTT; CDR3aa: CASILRGGPGTEAFF
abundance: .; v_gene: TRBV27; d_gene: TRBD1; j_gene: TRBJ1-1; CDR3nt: TGTGCCAGCAGCTGGATCGGGACAGGGAAGCCTGAAGCTTTCTTT; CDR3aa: CASSWIGTGKPEAFF
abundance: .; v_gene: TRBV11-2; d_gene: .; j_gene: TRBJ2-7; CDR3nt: TGTGCCAGCAGCTGGGGGGCCTACGAGCAGTACTTC; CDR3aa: CASSWGAYEQYF
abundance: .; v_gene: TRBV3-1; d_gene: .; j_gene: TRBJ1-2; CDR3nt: TGTGCCAGCAGCCAAGAACATAGCTACTATGGCTACACCTTC; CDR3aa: CASSQEHSYYGYTF
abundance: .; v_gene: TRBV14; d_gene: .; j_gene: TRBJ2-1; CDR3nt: TGTGCCAGCAGCCAAGAACAGGGAAGCAATGAGCAGTTCTTC; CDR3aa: CASSQEQGSNEQFF
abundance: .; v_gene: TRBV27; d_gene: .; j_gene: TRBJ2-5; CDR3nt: TGTGCCAGCAGTAAGGGGGTATCCCTACTCCAAGAGACCCAGTACTTC; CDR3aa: CASSKGVSLLQETQYF
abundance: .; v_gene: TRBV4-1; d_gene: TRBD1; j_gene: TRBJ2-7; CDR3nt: TGCGCCAGCAGCCAAGTTTGGGGACAGGGGACATACGAGCAGTACTTC; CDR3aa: CASSQVWGQGTYEQYF
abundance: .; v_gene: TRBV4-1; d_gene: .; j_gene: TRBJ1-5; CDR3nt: TGCGCCAGCAGCCAAGGGGAAGGGGGGGGCAATCAGCCCCAGCATTTT; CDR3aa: CASSQGEGGGNQPQHF
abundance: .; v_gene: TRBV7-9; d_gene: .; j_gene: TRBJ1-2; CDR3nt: TGTGCCAGCAGCTCCAGGACAGTCGGCTATGGCTACACCTTC; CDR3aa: CASSSRTVGYGYTF
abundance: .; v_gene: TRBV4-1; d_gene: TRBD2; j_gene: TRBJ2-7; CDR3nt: TGCGCCAGCAGCCAAGATCCAACTAGCGGGTACAAGCAGTACTTC; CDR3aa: CASSQDPTSGYKQYF
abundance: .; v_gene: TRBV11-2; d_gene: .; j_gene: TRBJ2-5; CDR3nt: TGTGCCAGCAGCTTGGGCGGCTTCCGCTCAGAGACCCAGTACTTC; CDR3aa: CASSLGGFRSETQYF
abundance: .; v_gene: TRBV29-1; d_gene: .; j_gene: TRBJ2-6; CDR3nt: TGCAGCGTTGAAGATCGTGGACAGGGGGCCAACGTCCTGACTTTC; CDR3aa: CSVEDRGQGANVLTF
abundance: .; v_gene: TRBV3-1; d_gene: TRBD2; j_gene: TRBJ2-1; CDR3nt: TGTGCCAGCAGCCAAGAATCGTCTAGCGGGAGTAATGAGCAGTTCTTC; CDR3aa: CASSQESSSGSNEQFF
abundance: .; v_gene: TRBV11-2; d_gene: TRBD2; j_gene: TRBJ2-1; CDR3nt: TGTGCCAGCAGCTTACTAGCGGCTTACAATGAGCAGTTCTTC; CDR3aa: CASSLLAAYNEQFF
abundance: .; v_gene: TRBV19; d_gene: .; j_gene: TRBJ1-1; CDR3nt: TGTGCCAGTAGTATAGCACTTGTGGGCACTGAAGCTTTCTTT; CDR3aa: CASSIALVGTEAFF
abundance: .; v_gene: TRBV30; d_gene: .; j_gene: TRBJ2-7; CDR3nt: TGTGCCTGGGGGGAGGTCAGGCCCTACGAGCAGTACTTC; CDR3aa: CAWGEVRPYEQYF
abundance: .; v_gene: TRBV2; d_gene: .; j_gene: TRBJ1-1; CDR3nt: TGTGCCAGCAGTGAATCGGCGGGGAACACTGAAGCTTTCTTT; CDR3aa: CASSESAGNTEAFF
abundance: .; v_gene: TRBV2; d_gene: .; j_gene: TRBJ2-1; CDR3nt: TGTGCCAGCATAGTACCCAATGAGCAGTTCTTC; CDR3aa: CASIVPNEQFF
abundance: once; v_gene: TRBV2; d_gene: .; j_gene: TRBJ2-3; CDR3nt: TGTGCCACTAACAATGGCAGGGAAGATACGCAGTATTTT; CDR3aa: CATNNGREDTQYF
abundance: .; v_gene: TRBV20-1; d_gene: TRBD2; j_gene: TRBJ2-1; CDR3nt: TGCAGTGCTAGAGATCATGCTAGCGGGAGGGCCCCTTCATACAATGAGCAGTTCTTC; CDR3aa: CSARDHASGRAPSYNEQFF
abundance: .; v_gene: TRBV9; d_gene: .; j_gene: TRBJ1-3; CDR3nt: TGTGCCAGCAGCGGAGAAGACTCTGGAAACACCATATATTTT; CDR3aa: CASSGEDSGNTIYF
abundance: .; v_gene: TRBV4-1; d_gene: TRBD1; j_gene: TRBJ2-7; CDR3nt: TGCGCCAGCAGCGAGGACAGGATTAGATACGAGCAGTACTTC; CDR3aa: CASSEDRIRYEQYF
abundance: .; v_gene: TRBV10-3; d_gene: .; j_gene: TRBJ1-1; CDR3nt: TGTGCCATCAACCTGTCGAAGAACACTGAAGCTTTCTTT; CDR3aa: CAINLSKNTEAFF
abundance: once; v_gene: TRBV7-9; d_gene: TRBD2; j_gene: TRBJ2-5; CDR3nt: TGTGCCAGCAGCACGTTAGCGGGAGGGCCTCAGGAGACCCAGTACTTC; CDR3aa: CASSTLAGGPQETQYF
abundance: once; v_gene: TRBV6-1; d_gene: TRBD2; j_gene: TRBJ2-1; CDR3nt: TGTGCCAGCAGGCCCGGGACTAGCATTGAGTGGGAGCAGTTCTTC; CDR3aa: CASRPGTSIEWEQFF